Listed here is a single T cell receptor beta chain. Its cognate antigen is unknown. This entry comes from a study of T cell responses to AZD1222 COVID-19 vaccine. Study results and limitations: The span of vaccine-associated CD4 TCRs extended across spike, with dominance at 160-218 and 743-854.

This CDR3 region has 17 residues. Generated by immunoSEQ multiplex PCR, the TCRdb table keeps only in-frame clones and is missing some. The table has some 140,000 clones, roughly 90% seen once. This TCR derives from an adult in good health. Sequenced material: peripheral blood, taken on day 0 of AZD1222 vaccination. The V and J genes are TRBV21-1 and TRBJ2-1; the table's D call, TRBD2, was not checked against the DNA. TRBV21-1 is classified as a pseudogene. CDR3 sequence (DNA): TGTGCCAGCAGCAAAGGTAGACTAGCGGGAGGTAGTGGTGAGCAGTTCTTC. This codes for CASSKGRLAGGSGEQFF.